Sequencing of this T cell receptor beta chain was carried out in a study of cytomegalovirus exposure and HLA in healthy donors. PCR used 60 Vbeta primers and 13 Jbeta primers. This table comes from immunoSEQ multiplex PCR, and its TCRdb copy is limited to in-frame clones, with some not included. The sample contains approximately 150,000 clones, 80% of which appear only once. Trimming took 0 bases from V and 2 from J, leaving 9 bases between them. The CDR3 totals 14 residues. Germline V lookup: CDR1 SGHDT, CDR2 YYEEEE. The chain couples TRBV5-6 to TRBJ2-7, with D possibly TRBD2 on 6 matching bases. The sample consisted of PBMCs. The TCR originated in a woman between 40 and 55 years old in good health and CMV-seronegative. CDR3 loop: CASSLGGLTYEQYF. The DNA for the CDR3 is TGTGCCAGCAGCTTGGGCGGACTAACCTACGAGCAGTACTTC. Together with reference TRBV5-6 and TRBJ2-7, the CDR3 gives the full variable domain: DAGVTQSPTHLIKTRGQQVTLRCSPKSGHDTVSWYQQALGQGPQFIFQYYEEEERQRGNFPDRFSGHQFPNYSSELNVNALLLGDSALYLCASSLGGLTYEQYFGPGTRLTVT.